These 27 T cell receptor beta chains share one sample of origin, sequenced in a study of human T cells and chemical hapten exposure. TCRdb re-analysed the RACE reads in MiXCR, keeping a single row per CDR3 protein. The sample lists about 84,000 distinct CDR3 sequences, 8.5% to 12% seen once, with less than 5% in the top ten. The time point here: patch test 2, 6 weeks after DPC sensitization. The treatment: therapeutic diphenylcyclopropenone sensitization with weekly scalp DPC. The sample here was whole blood, taken in connection with sensitization to the hapten diphenylcyclopropenone (DPC). These TCRs come from a woman between 50 and 59 years old with alopecia areata. Some clones in this sample may be carry-over from other donors' samples.

This clonotype has at least ten counts. The chain uses TRBV6-5 and TRBJ2-7, with D possibly matching TRBD1 (6 bases). This CDR3 is 14 amino acids long. Looked up from germline, CDR1 is MNHEY and CDR2 is SVGAGI. Trimming pared 6 bases from V and 8 bases from J, leaving 20 bases between. The CDR3 DNA reads TGTGCCAGCAGGATGAAAGGGACACCCGGCAAGCAGTACTTC. Translating gives CASRMKGTPGKQYF.

This clonotype was recorded at least ten times. The chain links TRBV12-3 or TRBV12-4 to TRBJ1-2, with unresolved D. The length of the CDR3 is 13 residues. The V and J ends lost 5 bases and 4 bases respectively, with 11 bases between them. This CDR3 reads CASSLRVGYGYTF. The CDR3 DNA follows: TGTGCCAGCAGTCTGAGGGTGGGCTATGGCTACACCTTC.

This clonotype was detected many times. The V call is TRBV11-2, the J call TRBJ2-7, with 13 positions matching TRBD2. Germline V gene data show CDR1 as SGHAT and CDR2 as FQNNGV. This CDR3 contains 15 residues. The V gene end was trimmed by 5 bases and the J gene end by 6 bases; junction bases not matched to a gene: 7. CDR3 sequence: CASSHGTSGNREQYF. The DNA of the CDR3 is TGTGCCAGCAGCCACGGGACTAGCGGGAACCGCGAGCAGTACTTC.

This clonotype was counted at least ten times. The chain couples TRBV20-1 to TRBJ1-1; D is undetermined. The germline gives CDR1 DFQATT, CDR2 SNEGSKA (reference sequence). The CDR3 has 12 amino acids. V was trimmed by 6 bases and J by 1 base, leaving 9 bases between them. The CDR3 sequence is CSATRRNTEAFF. CDR3 nucleotides: TGCAGTGCCACGAGGAGGAACACTGAAGCTTTCTTT.

This clonotype was found many times. The gene calls are TRBV29-1 and TRBJ1-1; D perhaps matches TRBD1 (5 bases). This CDR3 spans 11 amino acids. V was shortened by 6 bases and J by 6 bases, with 11 bases between the two germline ends. The germline gives CDR1 SQVTM, CDR2 ANQGSEA. The chain's CDR3 is CSVPGGAEAFF. DNA of the CDR3: TGCAGCGTCCCCGGGGGGGCTGAAGCTTTCTTT.

The chain is built from TRBV5-1 and TRBJ2-5, with TRBD2 matching 13 bases. The CDR3 has 16 amino acids. Germline trimming cut 3 bases from V and 5 bases from J; bases unmatched to any gene: 7. Per germline, CDR1 SGHRS and CDR2 YFSETQ. CDR3 in amino acids: CASSSGTSGTAETQYF. Written as DNA, the CDR3 is TGCGCCAGCAGCTCCGGGACTAGCGGGACCGCGGAGACCCAGTACTTC.

This clonotype was recorded a few times. The chain joins TRBV7-9 to TRBJ1-6, with TRBD1 matching over 7 bases. Germline trimming cut 8 bases from V and 10 bases from J; bases unmatched to any gene: 8. Germline CDR1 reads SEHNR; CDR2 reads FQNEAQ (reference sequence). This CDR3 is built from 13 residues. This CDR3 reads CASVQGRESPLHF. The DNA of the CDR3 is TGTGCCAGCGTACAGGGGCGGGAATCACCCCTCCACTTT. The variable domain in full, completed from reference TRBV7-9 and TRBJ1-6, reads DTGVSQNPRHKITKRGQNVTFRCDPISEHNRLYWYRQTLGQGPEFLTYFQNEAQLEKSRLLSDRFSAERPKGSFSTLEIQRTEQGDSAMYLCASVQGRESPLHFGNGTRLTVT.

This clonotype occurred many times. The chain combines TRBV5-1 with TRBJ2-1; D is possibly TRBD2 (6 bases). Trimming cost V 4 bases and J 0 bases, with 14 bases left between them. This CDR3 spans 16 amino acids. Germline V gene sequence: CDR1 SGHRS, CDR2 YFSETQ. CDR3 residues: CASSGISGNSYNEQFF. CDR3 DNA sequence: TGCGCCAGCAGCGGAATTAGCGGAAACTCCTACAATGAGCAGTTCTTC.

This clonotype has at least ten counts. The chain combines TRBV28 with TRBJ1-1; unclear D gene. Germline CDR1 MDHEN, CDR2 SYDVKM. V lost 3 bases, J lost 0 bases, and 8 bases lay in between. This CDR3 has 14 residues. This CDR3 is CASSLDGMNTEAFF. Here the CDR3 DNA reads TGTGCCAGCAGTTTGGATGGAATGAACACTGAAGCTTTCTTT.

Notes on this clonotype: Just one base apart from a much larger clone, this may be a read error. The chain joins TRBV29-1 to TRBJ2-7; weak D call: TRBD1 (5 bases). V was pared by 7 bases and J by 3 bases, with 13 bases between. This CDR3 region has 12 residues. Germline V gene lookup returns CDR1 SQVTM and CDR2 ANQGSEA. The CDR3 reads CSARETDYEQYF. In nucleotides, the CDR3 is TGCAGCGCGAGAGAGACAGACTACGAGCAGTACTTC.

This clonotype turned up a few times. The chain carries TRBV29-1 and TRBJ2-3; unclear D gene. V lost 4 bases, J lost 4 bases, and 18 bases lay in between. Germline CDR1 SQVTM, CDR2 ANQGSEA. The CDR3 is 15 residues long. The CDR3 spells CSVAWARNRADTQYF. The CDR3 bases are TGCAGCGTTGCGTGGGCCCGCAATCGTGCAGATACGCAGTATTTT.

The V and J genes are TRBV29-1 and TRBJ1-2; D call uncertain. CDR1 SQVTM and CDR2 ANQGSEA come from the germline V gene. The CDR3 consists of 11 residues. V lost 3 bases to trimming and J lost 7 bases, with 9 bases between them. CDR3 loop: CSVDDYAGYTF. The DNA for the CDR3 is TGCAGCGTTGATGATTACGCTGGCTACACCTTC.

This CDR3 is CASSLELAGTGELFF. CDR3 coding DNA: TGTGCCAGCAGCTTAGAACTAGCCGGGACCGGGGAGCTGTTTTTT. V gene TRBV11-2 combines with J gene TRBJ2-2, with a possible D match to TRBD2 (6 bases). This CDR3 has 15 amino acids. The V and J ends lost 0 bases and 5 bases respectively, with 10 bases between them. The germline V gene has CDR1 SGHAT and CDR2 FQNNGV.

This clonotype was counted ten times or more. The genes are TRBV14 and TRBJ2-1; D not certain. This CDR3 spans 14 amino acids. With 5 bases removed from V and 0 bases from J, the gap between germline ends came to 8 bases. Germline CDR1 reads SGHDN; CDR2 reads FVKESK. The CDR3 region is CASSSRPSYNEQFF. The DNA of the CDR3 is TGTGCCAGCAGCTCGAGGCCCTCCTACAATGAGCAGTTCTTC.

This clonotype was recorded a few times. The genes are TRBV30 and TRBJ2-5, with TRBD1 matching 8 bases. The CDR3 sequence is 13 residues long. CDR1 and CDR2 from the germline V gene are GTSNPN and SVGIG (reference sequence). The junction had 4 bases not matched to a gene; V was cut back by 3 bases and J by 4 bases. Here the CDR3 reads CAWRSRGRETQYF. Written as DNA, the CDR3 is TGTGCCTGGAGAAGCAGGGGGCGAGAGACCCAGTACTTC.

Ten or more counts support this clonotype. The J gene is TRBJ1-3, the V gene TRBV7-2, with D perhaps matching TRBD1 (5 bases). V shed 5 bases and J shed 2 bases, with 16 bases lying between them. CDR1 is SGHTA and CDR2 is FQGNSA in the germline V gene. CDR3 length: 16 amino acids. The CDR3 spells CASSVTVGVAGNTIYF. The DNA of the CDR3 is TGTGCCAGCAGCGTAACGGTGGGGGTGGCTGGAAACACCATATATTTT.

The CDR3 DNA sequence: TGTGCCAGCAGAGGGGCCGGGGCCAACGTCCTGACTTTC. This codes for CASRGAGANVLTF. The chain joins TRBV6-6 to TRBJ2-6; D might be TRBD1 (5 bases). Looked up from germline, CDR1 is MNHNY and CDR2 is SVGAGI (reference sequence). This CDR3 contains 13 residues. V dropped 6 bases and J dropped 4 bases, with 7 bases sitting between them.

This clonotype was observed at least ten times. The rearrangement links TRBV2 to TRBJ2-3; 9 bases align to TRBD2. Trimming took 5 bases from V and 6 from J; bases not matched to a gene: 12. Germline V CDR1 and CDR2: SNHLY, FYNNEI. The CDR3 totals 16 residues. For the CDR3, the DNA is TGTGCCAGCAGTTGGTCGGGACTAGCACTGTCCGATACGCAGTATTTT. This encodes CASSWSGLALSDTQYF. The whole variable domain, remainder taken from reference TRBV2 and TRBJ2-3, is EPEVTQTPSHQVTQMGQEVILRCVPISNHLYFYWYRQILGQKVEFLVSFYNNEISEKSEIFDDQFSVERPDGSNFTLKIRSTKLEDSAMYFCASSWSGLALSDTQYFGPGTRLTVL.

This clonotype has ten or more counts. The V gene is TRBV7-6, the J gene TRBJ2-3, with TRBD2 matching over 14 bases. The trim removed 2 bases at V and 4 bases at J, leaving 2 bases unmatched. The CDR3 covers 16 residues. Germline V gives CDR1 SGHVS, CDR2 FNYEAQ. Here the CDR3 DNA reads TGTGCCAGCAGCTTACGACTAGCGGGAGGGGCAGATACGCAGTATTTT. Encoded protein: CASSLRLAGGADTQYF.

The V and J genes are TRBV4-3 and TRBJ2-1; TRBD1 matches 7 bases. The germline V gene has CDR1 LGHNA and CDR2 YSLEER. The V gene end was trimmed by 4 bases and the J gene end by 6 bases; junction bases not matched to a gene: 9. This CDR3 is built from 15 residues. The CDR3 nucleotides read TGCGCCAGCAGCCCACTGACAGGGACCGGCAATGAGCAGTTCTTC. Translating it yields CASSPLTGTGNEQFF.

This clonotype was seen only a few times. CDR3 loop: CSAGRGVEDQPQHF. In nucleotides, the CDR3 is TGCAGTGCTGGTCGAGGGGTAGAGGATCAGCCCCAGCATTTT. The gene calls are TRBV20-1 and TRBJ1-5; weak D call: TRBD1 (5 bases). The CDR3 has 14 amino acids. Trimming pared 5 bases from V and 5 bases from J, leaving 16 bases between. Germline V gene lookup returns CDR1 DFQATT and CDR2 SNEGSKA (reference sequence).

This clonotype was observed at least ten times. The chain combines TRBV4-2 with TRBJ1-5, with 9 bases that match TRBD1. The V gene's germline CDR1 is LGHNA and CDR2 YNFKEQ. After removal of 1 base from V and 7 bases from J, the junction contained 8 bases not matched to a gene. The CDR3 covers 16 residues. The CDR3 spells CASSQVTGGWGQPQHF. The DNA of the CDR3 is TGTGCCAGCAGCCAAGTTACAGGGGGCTGGGGGCAGCCCCAGCATTTT.

This clonotype has ten or more counts. The rearrangement links TRBV7-2 to TRBJ2-4; the D gene is possibly TRBD2 (5 bases). Germline V lookup: CDR1 SGHTA, CDR2 FQGNSA. This CDR3 contains 17 residues. V was shortened by 4 bases and J by 1 base, with 17 bases between the two germline ends. This CDR3 is CASSSLELTGAKNIQYF. The CDR3 nucleotides are TGTGCCAGCAGCTCATTAGAGCTAACGGGGGCCAAAAACATTCAGTACTTC.

The table lists this clonotype with many counts. This rearrangement joins TRBV29-1 to TRBJ2-7, with D maybe TRBD1 (5 bases). The CDR3 runs to 13 residues. Germline-derived CDR1 and CDR2 are SQVTM and ANQGSEA. V was clipped by 5 bases and J by 3 bases, with 14 bases between them. Here the CDR3 DNA reads TGCAGCGTTCCAGGGAATGTAGGCTACGAGCAGTACTTC. Translation gives CSVPGNVGYEQYF.

This clonotype was seen many times. The chain carries TRBV7-9 and TRBJ2-1, with D perhaps assigned TRBD1 or TRBD2 (5 bases each). The CDR3 sequence is 17 residues long. Germline CDR1 SEHNR, CDR2 FQNEAQ (reference sequence). V lost 5 bases and J lost 6, with 23 bases in between. In nucleotides, the CDR3 is TGTGCCAGCAGCCTCACTCGTAGGGAGAGGGGTAGCAATGAGCAGTTCTTC. Residues: CASSLTRRERGSNEQFF.

This clonotype showed up many times. The J gene is TRBJ2-2, the V gene TRBV11-2; tentative D call: TRBD2 (5 bases). The germline V and J ends were trimmed by 2 bases and 6 bases, with 13 bases remaining between them. The CDR3 covers 15 residues. Germline CDR1 is SGHAT and CDR2 is FQNNGV. Here the CDR3 reads CASSLIAGAAGELFF. The CDR3 coding sequence is TGTGCCAGCAGCTTAATCGCGGGTGCCGCCGGGGAGCTGTTTTTT. The full variable domain, rest sourced from reference TRBV11-2 and TRBJ2-2, is EAGVAQSPRYKIIEKRQSVAFWCNPISGHATLYWYQQILGQGPKLLIQFQNNGVVDDSQLPKDRFSAERLKGVDSTLKIQPAKLEDSAVYLCASSLIAGAAGELFFGEGSRLTVL.

The chain employs TRBV4-3 and TRBJ2-3; the D is unclear. The germline CDR1 and CDR2 sequences are LGHNA and YSLEER. The V gene lost 1 base and the J gene lost 3 bases, with 11 bases spanning the gap. The CDR3 consists of 15 residues. The CDR3 bases are TGCGCCAGCAGCCAAGGGGCGGAAAGAACAGATACGCAGTATTTT. It is translated as CASSQGAERTDTQYF.